A single sample gave rise to the 11 T cell receptor beta chains below, sequenced in a study of CD8 T cells in Susac syndrome (dated by TCRdb to the late 2010s). Library creation used the immunoSEQ multiplex PCR assay. RNA was extracted with the RNeasy kit and roughly 0.45 to 1 ug was reverse transcribed using random hexamers. The raw public reads went through TCRdb reprocessing: fastp at Q25, MiXCR clone calling, in-frame beta chains kept. Rows merge per CDR3 protein into single entries with the most common DNA and genes. The sample data list approximately 150,000 distinct CDR3 sequences, and over 85% of these were observed just once. More than 0.13% of the sample comes from the top ten. The source material was CD4+ T cells from PBMCs. These receptors came from a human donor in good health.

This chain links TRBV30 with TRBJ1-5, with a weak D call TRBD1 (6 bases). The CDR3 runs to 15 residues. Trimming pared 2 bases from V and 0 bases from J, leaving 11 bases between. The germline CDR1 and CDR2 sequences are GTSNPN and SVGIG (reference sequence). The CDR3 reads CAWSSYRDSNQPQHF. The CDR3 nucleotides read TGTGCCTGGAGTTCCTACAGGGATAGCAATCAGCCCCAGCATTTT.

The gene calls are TRBV4-2 and TRBJ2-3; the match to TRBD2 covers 8 bases. Germline CDR1 is LGHNA and CDR2 is YNFKEQ. The CDR3 is made up of 18 amino acids. The V gene end was trimmed by 0 bases and the J gene end by 4 bases; junction bases not matched to a gene: 12. In DNA form, the CDR3 reads TGTGCCAGCAGCCAAGAGGTCCTGAGGACTAGCTATCCAGATACGCAGTATTTT. Translated, it gives CASSQEVLRTSYPDTQYF.

The CDR3 sequence: CASSVMAGETQYF. CDR3 coding DNA: TGTGCCAGCAGCGTAATGGCGGGAGAGACCCAGTACTTC. This chain uses TRBV9 with TRBJ2-5; tentative D call: TRBD2 (5 bases). CDR1 and CDR2 (germline): SGDLS, YYNGEE. V shed 1 base and J shed 4 bases, with 8 bases lying between them. The length of the CDR3 is 13 residues.

The chain recombines TRBV7-8 with TRBJ2-7, with 7 bases identical to TRBD1. The germline CDR1 and CDR2 sequences are SGHVS and FQNEAQ. The CDR3 totals 16 residues. The trim removed 5 bases at V and 2 bases at J, leaving 12 bases unmatched. CDR3 residues: CASSLRPRGNTYEQYF. The DNA of the CDR3 is TGTGCCAGCAGCCTCCGCCCCAGGGGGAACACCTACGAGCAGTACTTC.

The chain recombines TRBV5-1 with TRBJ2-2; 7 positions agree with TRBD2. The germline CDR1 and CDR2 sequences are SGHRS and YFSETQ. Germline trimming cut 5 bases from V and 5 bases from J; bases unmatched to any gene: 12. The CDR3 is 16 residues long. Here the CDR3 reads CASSLSTGGRTGELFF. Here the CDR3 DNA reads TGCGCCAGCAGTTTATCCACGGGGGGTCGAACCGGGGAGCTGTTTTTT.

The CDR3 region is CASSLAGGLPYEQYF. CDR3 sequence (DNA): TGTGCCAGCAGCTTGGCCGGGGGGCTTCCCTACGAGCAGTACTTC. The chain carries TRBV5-5 and TRBJ2-7, with D possibly being TRBD2 (7 bases). The V end lost 0 bases, the J end lost 2 bases, and 12 bases lay between the germline ends. The CDR3 runs to 15 residues. In germline, CDR1 is SGHKS, CDR2 YYEKEE (reference sequence).

The V call is TRBV5-1, the J call TRBJ1-4; D is possibly TRBD1 (5 bases). Germline CDR1 SGHRS, CDR2 YFSETQ. This CDR3 contains 16 residues. V was trimmed by 4 bases and J by 4 bases, leaving 17 bases between them. The CDR3, as DNA: TGCGCCAGCAGCCTCTTTGTAGGGGCGGGTAATGAAAAACTGTTTTTT. Translation: CASSLFVGAGNEKLFF.

J is TRBJ2-7 and V is TRBV2; possible D gene TRBD1, 6 bases. CDR1 is SNHLY, CDR2 FYNNEI, per germline. The V end lost 3 bases, the J end lost 7 bases, and 13 bases lay between the germline ends. The CDR3 totals 13 residues. The CDR3 DNA reads as TGTGCCAGCAGTGATCCGGACAGTCGGGAGCAGTACTTC. It yields the protein CASSDPDSREQYF.

The gene calls are TRBV19 and TRBJ1-1, with D possibly being TRBD1 (5 bases). The CDR3 is made up of 14 amino acids. V lost 9 bases and J 11 bases, leaving 25 bases between the germline ends. Germline lookup yields CDR1 LNHDA and CDR2 SQIVND (reference sequence). DNA of the CDR3: TGTGCCAGCGTCAGTATCCGGGACCACATGTCTGCTTTCTTT. Amino acids: CASVSIRDHMSAFF.

V is TRBV29-1 and J is TRBJ1-3, with D unclear. CDR3 size: 11 residues. With 7 bases removed from V and 3 bases from J, the gap between germline ends came to 7 bases. Germline CDR1 reads SQVTM; CDR2 reads ANQGSEA. CDR3 sequence: CSGGNGNTIYF. CDR3 bases: TGCAGCGGGGGTAATGGAAACACCATATATTTT.

The gene calls are TRBV7-3 and TRBJ2-6, with 7 bases identical to TRBD1. The CDR3 has 16 residues. Germline V gives CDR1 SGHTA, CDR2 FQGTGA. V shed 5 bases and J 2 bases; nucleotides not matched to a gene: 6. The CDR3 here is CASSTTGTAGANVLTF. The CDR3 nucleotides read TGTGCCAGCAGCACCACCGGGACAGCTGGGGCCAACGTCCTGACTTTC.